The rows below give T cell receptor beta chains drawn from one sample of a study of blood T cell repertoires in COVID-19. TCRdb's copy holds only in-frame clones and misses some; the assay was immunoSEQ multiplex PCR. The repertoire includes some 170,000 clones, around four fifths of them detected once, and 2.5% to 3.5% sits in the top ten. The material sequenced was peripheral blood. These TCRs come from a man between 65 and 80 years old with acute or convalescent COVID-19. CDR3s include the opening cysteine and the closing phenylalanine or tryptophan.

J	V	length	CDR3
TRBJ1-2	TRBV10-2	17	CASSEFRVEGVDYGYTF
TRBJ2-2	TRBV12-3/TRBV12-4	13	CASRSEGGGELFF
TRBJ2-7	TRBV11-3	13	CASSSRTGYEQYF
TRBJ1-5	TRBV30	16	CARACRYRYSNQPQHF
TRBJ2-7	TRBV7-6	15	CASSSGAGGNYEQYF
TRBJ2-3	TRBV27	17	CASSLIGTGRVTDTQYF
TRBJ1-5	TRBV6-2/TRBV6-3	18	CASSYSLQGSRSNQPQHF
TRBJ2-2	TRBV5-1	16	CASSPTGTSNTGELFF
TRBJ1-4	TRBV2	14	CASTDRSTREKLFF
TRBJ2-7	TRBV5-5	15	CASSKNRGGAYEQYF
TRBJ2-7	TRBV4-1	14	CASSKAGVQEEQYF
TRBJ1-1	TRBV6-6	15	CASSYSTQGYTEAFF
TRBJ1-1	TRBV6-2/TRBV6-3	17	CASSYRVQGQRDTEAFF
TRBJ1-2	TRBV28	13	CASSLGTSYGYTF
TRBJ2-7	TRBV6-5	14	CASKPRSRTYEQYF
TRBJ2-4	TRBV19	16	CASSMLGGSPIDIQYF
TRBJ1-1	TRBV2	14	CASSFQGANTEAFF
TRBJ2-7	TRBV28	11	CASRLSREQYF
TRBJ1-6	TRBV6-2/TRBV6-3	14	CASSGQAYNSPLHF
TRBJ2-4	TRBV4-1	18	CASSQLLAGGPAKNIQYF
TRBJ2-2	TRBV28	15	CAILKTSGLTGELFF
TRBJ2-2	TRBV6-6	16	CASSSLQGRRTGELFF
TRBJ1-1	TRBV10-3	15	CAIRESGGMNTEAFF
TRBJ1-2	TRBV6-5	14	CASSYSLEDYGYTF